Here is one T cell receptor beta chain with its context. The CDR3 extends over 17 amino acids. J was trimmed by 6 bases and V by 1 base; bases with no gene match: 7. Per germline, CDR1 SEHNR and CDR2 FQNEAQ (reference sequence). Generated by immunoSEQ multiplex PCR, the TCRdb table keeps only in-frame clones and is missing some. The sample records around 200,000 clones, 83% being singletons. The data were obtained in a study of blood T cell repertoires in COVID-19. The chain recombines TRBV7-9 with TRBJ2-1, with 12 bases matching TRBD2. The material sequenced was peripheral blood. This sequence originates from a middle-aged woman with active or convalescent COVID-19. CDR3 residues: CASSLEASGRVSNEQFF. The DNA for the CDR3 is TGTGCCAGCAGCTTAGAGGCTAGCGGGAGGGTCTCCAATGAGCAGTTCTTC.